The 24 T cell receptor beta chains presented below share a single source sample, sequenced in a study of cytotoxic CD8 clonotypes in ibrutinib-treated CLL. Produced via immunoSEQ multiplex PCR; TCRdb's table is partial and in-frame only. The data contain 130,000 or so clones, about 80% of them seen just once; the ten biggest clones take up 25% to 30%. This sample comprised PBMCs, obtained after 12 months of ibrutinib treatment. These receptors all stem from a human donor with chronic lymphocytic leukemia.

This clone was counted a single time. This chain connects TRBV6-1 to TRBJ1-4, with TRBD1 matching 7 bases. The CDR3 sequence is 14 residues long. The V and J ends lost 6 bases and 4 bases, in that order; junction bases with no gene match: 5. Germline CDR1 is MNHNS and CDR2 is SASEGT. The CDR3 bases are TGTGCCAGCAGGAGGGGACAGAATAATGAAAAACTGTTTTTT. It encodes CASRRGQNNEKLFF.

This chain uses TRBV29-1 with TRBJ2-7; TRBD1 or TRBD2 may be the D gene (5 bases each). From germline, CDR1 is SQVTM and CDR2 ANQGSEA. Trimming removed 6 bases at V and 0 bases at J, with 12 bases between. The CDR3 consists of 13 residues. The CDR3 loop is CSVSGTPSYEQYF. In DNA form, the CDR3 reads TGCAGCGTCTCCGGGACGCCCTCCTACGAGCAGTACTTC.

The chain recombines TRBV25-1 with TRBJ2-1; D is ambiguous. Germline V gene sequence: CDR1 MGHDK, CDR2 SYGVNS. V was pared by 6 bases and J by 2 bases, with 14 bases between. The CDR3 is 15 amino acids. The CDR3 reads CASSDSGPAYNEQFF. The CDR3 DNA reads as TGTGCCAGCAGCGACTCCGGGCCGGCCTACAATGAGCAGTTCTTC.

There are a few counts of this clone. The chain couples TRBV4-1 to TRBJ1-1, with 7 positions matching TRBD1. V was pared by 2 bases and J by 4 bases, with 7 bases of the junction left unmatched. The CDR3 is 15 residues long. The germline CDR1 and CDR2 sequences are MGHRA and YSYEKL. The CDR3 reads CASSQRGTVPTEAFF. In nucleotides, the CDR3 is TGCGCCAGCAGCCAAAGAGGGACAGTCCCCACTGAAGCTTTCTTT.

J is TRBJ1-2 and V is TRBV5-5, with a weak D call TRBD1 (5 bases). V was pared by 1 base and J by 2 bases, with 6 bases between. The CDR3 is 13 amino acids. Germline V gene lookup returns CDR1 SGHKS and CDR2 YYEKEE (reference sequence). CDR3 residues: CASSLSGNYGYTF. CDR3 in DNA: TGTGCCAGCAGCTTGTCAGGGAACTATGGCTACACCTTC.

The rearrangement uses TRBV30 and TRBJ1-3, with D perhaps matching TRBD1 (5 bases). This CDR3 spans 16 amino acids. CDR1 is GTSNPN and CDR2 is SVGIG in the germline V gene (reference sequence). V was cut by 3 bases and J by 3 bases, with 18 bases left in between. CDR3 nucleotides: TGTGCCTGGAGCCCGTCCCCGGGGACTCGTGGAAACACCATATATTTT. It encodes CAWSPSPGTRGNTIYF. Looking up the rest from reference TRBV30 and TRBJ1-3 gives the full variable domain: SQTIHQWPATLVQPVGSPLSLECTVEGTSNPNLYWYRQAAGRGLQLLFYSVGIGQISSEVPQNLSASRPQDRQFILSSKKLLLSDSGFYLCAWSPSPGTRGNTIYFGEGSWLTVV.

J is TRBJ1-1 and V is TRBV11-3; D remains unclear. CDR1 is SGHNT and CDR2 is YENEEA in the germline V gene. V shed 1 base and J shed 5 bases, with 8 bases lying between them. This CDR3 has 13 amino acids. The CDR3 region is CASSLGQLTEAFF. The CDR3 nucleotides are TGTGCCAGCAGCTTAGGTCAGCTGACTGAAGCTTTCTTT.

The chain joins TRBV29-1 to TRBJ2-2, with a weak D call TRBD2 (6 bases). The CDR3 is 17 residues long. Germline assignment: CDR1 SQVTM and CDR2 ANQGSEA. V was shortened by 4 bases and J by 5 bases, with 23 bases between the two germline ends. The CDR3 loop is CSVVSGGGRLGTGELFF. The CDR3 bases are TGCAGCGTTGTGAGTGGGGGAGGACGGTTGGGGACCGGGGAGCTGTTTTTT.

This chain joins TRBV2 and TRBJ2-7, with 12 bases matching TRBD2. This CDR3 is 15 amino acids long. In germline, CDR1 is SNHLY, CDR2 FYNNEI. With V trimmed by 7 bases and J by 3 bases, 7 bases remained unmatched. CDR3 sequence reads: CASKRTSGEIYEQYF. The DNA of the CDR3 is TGTGCCAGCAAACGGACTAGCGGGGAGATCTACGAGCAGTACTTC.

J is TRBJ2-1 and V is TRBV7-6; 15 bases are shared with TRBD2. CDR1 and CDR2 from the germline V gene are SGHVS and FNYEAQ. CDR3 length equals 16 residues. With 4 bases clipped from V and 5 bases from J, the junction kept 3 bases outside the gene matches. The CDR3 here is CASSWTSGRVDNEQFF. The CDR3 coding sequence is TGTGCCAGCAGCTGGACTAGCGGGAGGGTAGACAATGAGCAGTTCTTC.

This chain joins TRBV5-1 and TRBJ1-1; 9 positions agree with TRBD1. This CDR3 region has 16 residues. Germline loops: CDR1 SGHRS, CDR2 YFSETQ. Trimming cost V 2 bases and J 3 bases; bases outside gene matches: 8. The CDR3 bases are TGCGCCAGCAGCTTCGGACAGGGGTCTATGGACACTGAAGCTTTCTTT. Amino acid sequence: CASSFGQGSMDTEAFF.

The chain recombines TRBV9 with TRBJ2-6, with D possibly TRBD1 on 5 matching bases. Per the germline V gene, CDR1 is SGDLS and CDR2 is YYNGEE. V lost 4 bases and J lost 2, with 19 bases in between. The CDR3 covers 18 residues. CDR3 amino acids: CASSPTALGATGANVLTF. CDR3 in DNA: TGTGCCAGCAGCCCGACAGCTCTGGGTGCCACTGGGGCCAACGTCCTGACTTTC. Complete variable domain (other parts from reference TRBV9 and TRBJ2-6): DSGVTQTPKHLITATGQRVTLRCSPRSGDLSVYWYQQSLDQGLQFLIQYYNGEERAKGNILERFSAQQFPDLHSELNLSSLELGDSALYFCASSPTALGATGANVLTFGAGSRLTVL.

V gene TRBV19 combines with J gene TRBJ2-7, with 9 bases fitting TRBD1. The J segment lost 3 bases and the V segment lost 1 base, leaving 7 bases of the junction unmatched. This CDR3 contains 16 residues. Germline CDR1 reads LNHDA; CDR2 reads SQIVND (reference sequence). The CDR3 DNA reads TGTGCCAGTAGTATAGCCGGGACAGGGTCCCTCTACGAGCAGTACTTC. Encoded protein: CASSIAGTGSLYEQYF.

The V call is TRBV27, the J call TRBJ2-7, with D possibly matching TRBD1 (5 bases). This CDR3 is built from 13 residues. V was pared by 8 bases and J by 4 bases, with 15 bases between. Germline CDR1 and CDR2: MNHEY and SMNVEV (reference sequence). The CDR3 nucleotides read TGTGCCAGCGGATATCAGGGAATTTACGAGCAGTACTTC. As protein: CASGYQGIYEQYF.

The CDR3 DNA sequence: TGTGCCAGCAGCGCCATAGCGGGATCCTACAATGAGCAGTTCTTC. This codes for CASSAIAGSYNEQFF. The chain joins TRBV11-3 to TRBJ2-1; 8 bases align to TRBD2. The CDR3 contains 15 residues. The V segment lost 5 bases and the J segment 1 base; nucleotides outside the gene matches: 4. From germline, CDR1 is SGHNT and CDR2 YENEEA.

V and J are TRBV7-3 and TRBJ2-5, with a tentative D call TRBD2 (5 bases). Per germline, CDR1 SGHTA and CDR2 FQGTGA. This CDR3 comprises 13 residues. The V end was cut by 3 bases, the J end by 4 bases, with 9 bases between. CDR3: CASSLLALETQYF. The CDR3 DNA is TGTGCCAGCAGCTTGTTAGCGTTAGAGACCCAGTACTTC.

This chain connects TRBV28 to TRBJ1-5; TRBD1 is a possible D gene (6 bases). The CDR3 totals 17 residues. Germline CDR1 reads MDHEN; CDR2 reads SYDVKM. Deletions cut 8 bases from V and 0 bases from J, with 20 bases between. For the CDR3, the DNA is TGTGCCAGCTATACCCGGGGGGCAGGCATTAGCAATCAGCCCCAGCATTTT. Translation: CASYTRGAGISNQPQHF.

J is TRBJ2-1 and V is TRBV4-1; D possibly corresponds to TRBD2 (5 bases). With 0 bases removed from V and 3 bases from J, the gap between germline ends came to 12 bases. Germline V gene lookup returns CDR1 MGHRA and CDR2 YSYEKL. The CDR3 runs to 16 residues. CDR3 nucleotide sequence: TGCGCCAGCAGCCAAGATCCCCAGCGGCTCTACAATGAGCAGTTCTTC. Translated: CASSQDPQRLYNEQFF.

This chain uses TRBV5-8 with TRBJ2-7; D perhaps matches TRBD1 (6 bases). Germline-derived CDR1 and CDR2 are SGHTS and YDEGEE. This CDR3 spans 16 amino acids. V lost 6 bases and J 0 bases, leaving 19 bases between the germline ends. This CDR3 reads CASTIGRGALSYEQYF. The CDR3 bases are TGTGCCAGCACTATTGGCAGGGGAGCCCTCTCCTACGAGCAGTACTTC.

The rearrangement joins TRBV5-1 to TRBJ2-5, with 9 bases that match TRBD2. With 4 bases clipped from V and 5 bases from J, the junction kept 9 bases outside the gene matches. The length of the CDR3 is 15 residues. Germline V gene lookup returns CDR1 SGHRS and CDR2 YFSETQ. Here the CDR3 reads CASSEGTSFSETQYF. The CDR3 DNA sequence: TGCGCCAGCAGCGAAGGGACTAGCTTTTCGGAGACCCAGTACTTC.

The rearrangement links TRBV28 to TRBJ2-1; a possible D gene is TRBD1 (6 bases). The CDR3 is 16 residues long. Trimming pared 6 bases from V and 8 bases from J, leaving 23 bases between. Looked up from germline, CDR1 is MDHEN and CDR2 is SYDVKM. The CDR3 DNA follows: TGTGCCAGCAGCTACGCACCTCCTGACAGGTCCCATGAGCAGTTCTTC. This codes for CASSYAPPDRSHEQFF.

The chain recombines TRBV5-1 with TRBJ2-5, with 9 positions matching TRBD2. Germline CDR1 SGHRS, CDR2 YFSETQ. Unmatched junction bases numbered 10, after V lost 5 bases and J lost 5 bases. CDR3 size: 15 residues. CDR3 protein: CASSGSGGPEETQYF. The DNA for the CDR3 is TGCGCCAGCAGTGGTAGCGGGGGACCGGAGGAGACCCAGTACTTC.

The rearrangement uses TRBV9 and TRBJ2-3; 12 bases are shared with TRBD2. J gave up 3 bases and V 0 bases, and 2 bases lay outside the gene matches. Germline CDR1 reads SGDLS; CDR2 reads YYNGEE. The CDR3 runs to 16 residues. CDR3 loop: CASSVGLAGATDTQYF. The CDR3 bases are TGTGCCAGCAGCGTAGGACTAGCGGGAGCAACAGATACGCAGTATTTT.

This chain uses TRBV18 with TRBJ1-4; 7 positions match TRBD1. V dropped 3 bases and J dropped 5; count of bases not matched to a gene: 3. The CDR3 runs 14 residues. CDR1 and CDR2 from the germline V gene are KGHSH and LQKENI. The CDR3 DNA sequence: TGTGCCAGCTCACCGGACAGGTCAAATGAAAAACTGTTTTTT. This codes for CASSPDRSNEKLFF.